These T cell receptor beta chains were read from a single sample in a study of OX40 agonist ivuxolimab in advanced cancers. Assay: immunoSEQ multiplex PCR; the TCRdb copy retains only in-frame clones and omits some. The repertoire includes 80,000 to 100,000 clones, roughly 85% of them detected once, and approximately 0.54% sits in the top ten. The sample consisted of CD4+ or CD8+ T cells sorted from blood, taken in a trial of the OX40 agonist ivuxolimab. The receptors were sampled from an adult with an advanced solid tumor such as melanoma, head and neck, liver or kidney cancer. CDR3s leave out the opening cysteine and the closing phenylalanine or tryptophan.

14,TRBV5-8,ASSRDSRLRADTQY
14,TRBV9,ASSVEPSRRTDTQY
11,TRBV5-1,ASSPPGSTEAF
11,TRBV6-5,ASSSDSEETQY
13,TRBV2,ASRKDRVGNQPQH
13,TRBV2,ASSEGRGHTDTQY
13,TRBV18,ASSPPGLVAHEQY
14,TRBV10-3,AIGVFGGSSYNEQF
12,TRBV6-5,ASGTGGTGSPLH
13,TRBV4-1,ASSLTGGVTDTQY
11,TRBV19,ASSIGPPGELF
11,TRBV19,ASTPRGIYGYT
16,TRBV10-2,ASSELHTGQSSGNTIY
11,TRBV29-1,SVGNGAINEQF
11,TRBV7-9,ASSFVAAGGAF
12,TRBV9,ASKGQGRNYGYT
13,TRBV4-1,ASSRAGIWDQPQH
12,TRBV7-3,ASSLTEANYGYT
14,TRBV4-3,ASSQVGGRYTDTQY
12,TRBV6-5,ASSPKTPNTEAF
11,TRBV29-1,SLIPTGSYEQY
11,TRBV4-3,ASSREGNQPQH
13,TRBV28,ASSGDRILQETQY
10,TRBV6-5,ASSYSQETQY
10,TRBV19,ASTEGDQPQH
13,TRBV19,ASTPNGRGSYGYT
13,TRBV18,ASSPLGTRQGEQY
14,TRBV5-1,ASSTPGQGRAYEQY
12,TRBV6-6,ASSVRGFGAEAF
8,TRBV2,ASMTVSYT
13,TRBV9,ASSVEPQGYNGYT
12,TRBV5-1,ASSLENVQGEAF
13,TRBV7-3,ASSVGTPMNTEAF
14,TRBV9,ASSVAGGGANEKLF
12,TRBV19,ASSKRGDLYGYT
14,TRBV4-1,ASSPVQGSSYNEQF
11,TRBV10-3,AIGVGEQDEAF
11,TRBV25-1,ASSEAGVGLAF
12,TRBV19,ASSSRGGYEKLF
11,TRBV27,ASSFRIGAPQH
12,TRBV18,ASSPGRQFHEQF
13,TRBV18,ASSPRDRLNTEAF
11,TRBV28,ASSKGQGDEQY
13,TRBV2,ASSDWGTGYNEQF
13,TRBV27,ASSRTGYSNQPQH
13,TRBV19,ASRMIGQTNEKLF
14,TRBV11-2,ASSLVGGAPQETQY
13,TRBV5-4,ASSGRGAVTDTQY
10,TRBV6-5,ASSYGGETQY
12,TRBV7-2,ASSLARGNQPQH
12,TRBV5-6,ASSLGQGVREQY
13,TRBV7-2,ASSFGPGASNEQF
11,TRBV2,ASMRGLGSPLH